These 8 T cell receptor beta chains were sequenced from one sample in a study of blood T cell repertoires in COVID-19. Only in-frame clones appear in the TCRdb table, and some are missing; sequencing was by immunoSEQ multiplex PCR. The sample lists about 230,000 clones, about 84% occurring once. The sequencing sample was made of PBMCs or T cells enriched from blood (not recorded which). These receptors all stem from a man in his 60s who had recovered from COVID-19.

The chain carries TRBV6-5 and TRBJ2-3; D unclear. V lost 0 bases and J lost 5, with 6 bases in between. Germline assignment: CDR1 MNHEY and CDR2 SVGAGI. The CDR3 contains 13 residues. CDR3 in amino acids: CASSYSSGDTQYF. The CDR3 coding sequence is TGTGCCAGCAGTTACTCGTCGGGAGATACGCAGTATTTT.

The genes are TRBV6-5 and TRBJ2-3, with a weak D call TRBD2 (5 bases). The length of the CDR3 is 12 residues. Germline lookup yields CDR1 MNHEY and CDR2 SVGAGI. Deletions cut 6 bases from V and 5 bases from J, with 9 bases between. The chain's CDR3 is CASRAGGDTQYF. CDR3 bases: TGTGCCAGCAGGGCCGGAGGAGATACGCAGTATTTT.

For this clone: This may stem from a read error, because a much larger clone lies one nucleotide away. Other DNA sequences in this specimen translate into the identical CDR3. The rearrangement uses TRBV6-5 and TRBJ2-7, with 7 bases lining up with TRBD1. Germline V gives CDR1 MNHEY, CDR2 SVGAGI. This CDR3 spans 15 amino acids. V shed 6 bases and J 3 bases; nucleotides not matched to a gene: 11. CDR3 in DNA: TGTGCCAGCAGAAAGGACAGGAACCTTTACTACGAGCAGTACTTC. It encodes CASRKDRNLYYEQYF.

This chain links TRBV5-6 with TRBJ1-2; D is possibly TRBD1 (6 bases). The germline V gene encodes CDR1 SGHDT and CDR2 YYEEEE. V lost 0 bases and J lost 1, with 10 bases in between. This CDR3 spans 15 amino acids. CDR3 coding DNA: TGTGCCAGCAGCTTGGCAGGGGCCCATAACTATGGCTACACCTTC. Its translation: CASSLAGAHNYGYTF.

This clone was recorded once. The genes are TRBV3-1 (or the pseudogene TRBV3-2) and TRBJ1-1, with a tentative D call TRBD1 (5 bases). Trimming removed 0 bases at V and 0 bases at J, with 11 bases between. CDR1 LGHDT and CDR2 YNNKEL come from the germline V gene (reference sequence). The length of the CDR3 is 16 residues. The CDR3 coding sequence is TGTGCCAGCAGCCAAGACCCAGGGCCGATGAACACTGAAGCTTTCTTT. Its protein is CASSQDPGPMNTEAFF.

This chain connects TRBV7-9 to TRBJ1-2; 9 positions agree with TRBD1. This CDR3 is 14 amino acids long. V shed 3 bases and J 6 bases; nucleotides not matched to a gene: 5. Germline CDR1 is SEHNR and CDR2 is FQNEAQ (reference sequence). DNA of the CDR3: TGTGCCAGCAGCTTGTTGCGGGACAGGGATGGCTACACCTTC. This gives the protein CASSLLRDRDGYTF.

The chain is built from TRBV5-8 and TRBJ2-2, with D tentatively TRBD2 (5 bases). The V gene's germline CDR1 is SGHTS and CDR2 YDEGEE. Trimming left V 4 bases short and J 4 bases short, with 11 bases between. This CDR3 is 14 amino acids long. The CDR3 is CASSEGRSTGELFF. The DNA of the CDR3 is TGTGCCAGCAGCGAGGGTAGATCCACCGGGGAGCTGTTTTTT.

The chain has TRBV7-9 and TRBJ1-2; unclear D gene. V was cut by 0 bases and J by 6 bases, with 8 bases left in between. This CDR3 region has 13 residues. Germline assignment: CDR1 SEHNR and CDR2 FQNEAQ (reference sequence). DNA of the CDR3: TGTGCCAGCAGCTTAGCTGGAGGGCATGGCTACACCTTC. Its protein is CASSLAGGHGYTF.